Presented here are 29 T cell receptor beta chains from one specimen sequenced in a study of PD-1 blockade in classical Hodgkin lymphoma. Generated by immunoSEQ multiplex PCR, the TCRdb table keeps only in-frame clones and is missing some. The sample lists 20,000 to 30,000 clones, approximately 70% occurring once. Brentuximab vedotin exposure varied, and every patient relapsed after autologous stem cell transplantation. Sequencing was performed on peripheral blood mononuclear cells (PBMCs), taken at baseline. These receptors came from a human donor with classical Hodgkin lymphoma.

V and J are TRBV29-1 and TRBJ1-2; a possible D gene is TRBD1 (5 bases). Germline V gene lookup returns CDR1 SQVTM and CDR2 ANQGSEA. This CDR3 has 14 amino acids. Trimming stripped 3 bases from V and 3 bases from J, with 14 bases between. The CDR3 is CSVDMGPVDYGYTF. CDR3 sequence (DNA): TGCAGCGTTGACATGGGGCCGGTAGACTATGGCTACACCTTC.

This clone is a singleton in its sample. The V call is TRBV4-3, the J call TRBJ2-7, with 9 bases matching TRBD1. V shed 0 bases and J 3 bases; nucleotides not matched to a gene: 3. CDR3 length equals 15 residues. Per germline, CDR1 LGHNA and CDR2 YSLEER. As DNA, the CDR3 is TGCGCCAGCAGCCAAGATGGGACAGGGAACTACGAGCAGTACTTC. This translates into CASSQDGTGNYEQYF.

The genes are TRBV30 and TRBJ1-1; the D gene is possibly TRBD1 (5 bases). Germline V gene sequence: CDR1 GTSNPN, CDR2 SVGIG (reference sequence). The CDR3 covers 13 residues. Trimming stripped 2 bases from V and 1 base from J, with 8 bases between. The CDR3 sequence is CAWSIQGNTEAFF. Here the CDR3 DNA reads TGTGCCTGGAGTATCCAGGGGAACACTGAAGCTTTCTTT.

V usage is TRBV9 and J usage is TRBJ2-1, with 12 bases identical to TRBD2. This CDR3 contains 17 residues. Looked up from germline, CDR1 is SGDLS and CDR2 is YYNGEE. V lost 0 bases and J lost 7; bases outside the gene matches: 8. The CDR3 DNA reads as TGTGCCAGCAGCGTAGGGGCTAGCGGGGGGGCAGGTAATGAGCAGTTCTTC. Protein: CASSVGASGGAGNEQFF.

In its sample, this clone was seen once. The chain recombines TRBV9 with TRBJ1-5; weak D call: TRBD1 (6 bases). The length of the CDR3 is 14 residues. Germline CDR1 is SGDLS and CDR2 is YYNGEE. V was pared by 0 bases and J by 10 bases, with 14 bases between. This CDR3 is CASSVGEGGIPQHF. DNA of the CDR3: TGTGCCAGCAGCGTAGGGGAGGGGGGAATACCCCAGCATTTT.

The chain is built from TRBV5-5 and TRBJ1-1; tentative D call: TRBD1 (6 bases). This CDR3 has 13 residues. The V and J ends lost 0 bases and 4 bases respectively, with 7 bases between them. Germline loops: CDR1 SGHKS, CDR2 YYEKEE (reference sequence). As DNA, the CDR3 is TGTGCCAGCAGCTTGGACAGGGCCACTGAAGCTTTCTTT. Translation: CASSLDRATEAFF.

This rearrangement joins TRBV7-2 to TRBJ1-2, with TRBD1 matching 7 bases. The CDR3 is made up of 12 amino acids. The germline CDR1 and CDR2 sequences are SGHTA and FQGNSA. V trimming: 3 bases; J trimming: 6 bases; junction bases outside the gene matches: 1. CDR3 DNA sequence: TGTGCCAGCAGCTTTACAGGGGATGGCTACACCTTC. It specifies CASSFTGDGYTF.

The J gene is TRBJ2-7, the V gene TRBV6-1; TRBD1 aligns across 7 bases. The CDR3 contains 14 residues. Trimming took 5 bases from V and 5 from J; bases not matched to a gene: 9. Looked up from germline, CDR1 is MNHNS and CDR2 is SASEGT. CDR3 amino acids: CASSNDRETDEQYF. The CDR3, as DNA: TGTGCCAGCAGTAACGACAGGGAGACGGACGAGCAGTACTTC.

This chain uses TRBV11-3 with TRBJ2-5, with 9 bases matching TRBD2. The germline CDR1 and CDR2 sequences are SGHNT and YENEEA. V lost 3 bases to trimming and J lost 1 base; unmatched junction nucleotides: 6. The CDR3 length is 16 residues. The chain's CDR3 is CASSFRAGGVQETQYF. In nucleotides, the CDR3 is TGTGCCAGCAGCTTTCGAGCGGGGGGCGTCCAAGAGACCCAGTACTTC.

The chain has TRBV10-3 and TRBJ1-1; a possible D gene is TRBD1 (6 bases). Germline V CDR1 and CDR2: ENHRY, SYGVKD. Trimming left V 11 bases short and J 4 bases short, with 20 bases between. There are 14 residues in the CDR3. CDR3 amino acids: CASDDLGAGTEAFF. In DNA, the CDR3 is TGTGCCTCTGACGATTTGGGGGCGGGCACTGAAGCTTTCTTT.

The chain joins TRBV15 to TRBJ1-1, with D unclear. Germline CDR1 and CDR2: LNHNV and YYDKDF (reference sequence). The CDR3 has 12 amino acids. Trimming removed 3 bases from V and 6 bases from J, with 8 bases in between. DNA for the CDR3: TGTGCCACCAGCAGGGCGGTTTCTGAAGCTTTCTTT. Its translation is CATSRAVSEAFF.

This sequence joins TRBV4-3 and TRBJ2-7; D tentatively reads TRBD1 or TRBD2 (5 bases each). CDR3 length: 13 amino acids. The germline gives CDR1 LGHNA, CDR2 YSLEER. V dropped 0 bases and J dropped 6 bases, with 9 bases sitting between them. The CDR3 bases are TGCGCCAGCAGCCAAGATTGGGGGTCCGAGCAGTACTTC. It translates to CASSQDWGSEQYF.

The J gene is TRBJ2-2, the V gene TRBV2; the match to TRBD2 covers 13 bases. This CDR3 has 17 amino acids. Germline CDR1 and CDR2: SNHLY and FYNNEI. Germline trimming cut 7 bases from V and 2 bases from J; bases unmatched to any gene: 7. For the CDR3, the DNA is TGTGCCAGCAATCCGGGACTAGCGGGGCTAAACACCGGGGAGCTGTTTTTT. This sequence encodes CASNPGLAGLNTGELFF.

This clone was observed a few times. Written as DNA, the CDR3 is TGTGCCAGCAGCTTAGATGGCGTACGAACAGAACAAGAGACCCAGTACTTC. Its translation: CASSLDGVRTEQETQYF. The chain recombines TRBV11-1 with TRBJ2-5; D is undetermined. CDR3 length equals 17 residues. V gave up 1 base and J gave up 2 bases, with 17 bases separating them. Germline V gene sequence: CDR1 SGHAT, CDR2 FQDESV (reference sequence). Full variable domain (remainder filled in from reference TRBV11-1 and TRBJ2-5): EAEVAQSPRYKITEKSQAVAFWCDPISGHATLYWYRQILGQGPELLVQFQDESVVDDSQLPKDRFSAERLKGVDSTLKIQPAELGDSAMYLCASSLDGVRTEQETQYFGPGTRLLVL.

This chain links TRBV7-2 with TRBJ1-1; D is perhaps TRBD1 (5 bases). Trimming cost V 4 bases and J 0 bases, with 12 bases left between them. Per the germline V gene, CDR1 is SGHTA and CDR2 is FQGNSA. The CDR3 has 15 amino acids. The chain's CDR3 is CASSSGPGLNTEAFF. For the CDR3, the DNA is TGTGCCAGCAGCTCAGGCCCAGGGCTGAACACTGAAGCTTTCTTT. The whole variable domain, filled in from reference TRBV7-2 and TRBJ1-1, reads GAGVSQSPSNKVTEKGKDVELRCDPISGHTALYWYRQSLGQGLEFLIYFQGNSAPDKSGLPSDRFSAERTGGSVSTLTIQRTQQEDSAVYLCASSSGPGLNTEAFFGQGTRLTVV.

The chain employs TRBV28 and TRBJ1-4; 8 bases are shared with TRBD1. This CDR3 comprises 17 residues. The germline V gene has CDR1 MDHEN and CDR2 SYDVKM. V shed 6 bases and J 0 bases; nucleotides not matched to a gene: 9. The CDR3 nucleotides are TGTGCCAGCAGATATTACCAGGGGGCCCCAACTAATGAAAAACTGTTTTTT. This gives the protein CASRYYQGAPTNEKLFF.

The V call is TRBV2, the J call TRBJ1-2, with 8 nucleotides matching TRBD1. This CDR3 is 12 amino acids long. Per the germline V gene, CDR1 is SNHLY and CDR2 is FYNNEI. Losses at the gene ends were 9 bases for V and 8 bases for J; bases not matched to a gene: 8. This CDR3 is CARRQGRGGYTF. The CDR3 region has the DNA TGTGCCAGAAGACAGGGGAGAGGCGGCTACACCTTC.

The chain joins TRBV10-3 to TRBJ2-7, with TRBD2 as a possible D gene (6 bases). Trimming removed 5 bases at V and 3 bases at J, with 14 bases between. Germline CDR1 and CDR2: ENHRY and SYGVKD. The CDR3 extends over 14 amino acids. CDR3 nucleotides: TGTGCCATCAGTTTTGGCTTGGGGGGCTACGAGCAGTACTTC. Its protein product is CAISFGLGGYEQYF.

Comments on this clone: Since the CDR3 does not end with the conserved phenylalanine or tryptophan, this likely comes from a read error. No DNA is shown, since the ends of the CDR3 on it are uncertain; the CDR3 is the one TCRdb lists. CDR3 in amino acids: CASSLGRVTDLIWD. The chain links TRBV11-2 to TRBJ1-2; the table names TRBD1, a call not compared with the DNA. Germline CDR1 is SGHAT and CDR2 is FQNNGV. The CDR3 has 14 amino acids, counting both end residues.

This clone was seen a few times. This sequence joins TRBV5-1 and TRBJ2-7; D tentatively reads TRBD1 or TRBD2 (5 bases each). Germline assignment: CDR1 SGHRS and CDR2 YFSETQ. V lost 3 bases and J lost 0, with 16 bases in between. The CDR3 covers 16 residues. CDR3 region: CASSWGAGTVSYEQYF. CDR3 bases: TGCGCCAGCAGCTGGGGAGCCGGGACGGTCTCCTACGAGCAGTACTTC.

In its sample, this clone was seen a few times. The chain uses TRBV7-9 and TRBJ2-7; D tentatively reads TRBD1 or TRBD2 (7 bases each). CDR1 and CDR2 from the germline V gene are SEHNR and FQNEAQ (reference sequence). V lost 3 bases, J lost 2 bases, and 17 bases lay in between. The CDR3 runs to 16 residues. For the CDR3, the DNA is TGTGCCAGCAGCTTTATTAGACAGGGAGGGGCCTACGAGCAGTACTTC. Its translation is CASSFIRQGGAYEQYF.

The chain couples TRBV5-4 to TRBJ2-2, with TRBD1 as a possible D gene (5 bases). The germline V gene encodes CDR1 SGHNT and CDR2 YYREEE (reference sequence). Trimming removed 3 bases from V and 5 bases from J, with 5 bases in between. This CDR3 spans 12 amino acids. CDR3 sequence (DNA): TGTGCCAGCAGCTCAGGGACCGGGGAGCTGTTTTTT. Residues: CASSSGTGELFF.

Of note for this clone: Relative to the germline gene, one junction end is altered; a read error may explain this. The chain recombines TRBV6-1 with TRBJ2-7, with 11 bases aligning to TRBD2. The V gene's germline CDR1 is MNHNS and CDR2 SASEGT. The CDR3 runs to 15 residues. CDR3 in amino acids: CATSKGIAGGFEQYF. CDR3 nucleotides: TGTGCCACCAGTAAAGGAATAGCGGGGGGGTTCGAGCAGTACTTC.

The chain is built from TRBV6-5 and TRBJ2-5, with TRBD2 matching over 10 bases. The CDR3 has 15 amino acids. CDR1 and CDR2 from the germline V gene are MNHEY and SVGAGI. J gave up 4 bases and V 7 bases, and 9 bases lay outside the gene matches. The CDR3 is CASIRSGGAGETQYF. The CDR3 nucleotides read TGTGCCAGCATCAGGAGCGGGGGGGCCGGAGAGACCCAGTACTTC.

V and J are TRBV27 and TRBJ2-2, with a weak D call TRBD1 (6 bases). Germline CDR1 is MNHEY and CDR2 is SMNVEV (reference sequence). Trimming left V 5 bases short and J 3 bases short, with 16 bases between. The CDR3 is made up of 16 amino acids. The CDR3 DNA reads TGTGCCAGCAGTCAAGACAGGTTCAAATACACCGGGGAGCTGTTTTTT. It yields the protein CASSQDRFKYTGELFF.

The chain uses TRBV6-5 and TRBJ2-7; a weak D match, TRBD1 (8 bases). The CDR3 consists of 14 residues. Trimming stripped 7 bases from V and 1 base from J, with 14 bases between. CDR1 and CDR2 from the germline V gene are MNHEY and SVGAGI. The CDR3 protein is CASKQGGTSYEQYF. CDR3 in DNA: TGTGCCAGCAAACAGGGGGGGACTTCCTACGAGCAGTACTTC.

The chain links TRBV11-2 to TRBJ2-5; D is perhaps TRBD1 (5 bases). Looked up from germline, CDR1 is SGHAT and CDR2 is FQNNGV. Trimming took off 0 bases at V and 3 bases at J, with 14 bases between the two ends. The CDR3 contains 16 residues. This CDR3 is CASSLDRGAKKETQYF. The CDR3 DNA reads as TGTGCCAGCAGCTTAGATCGTGGGGCCAAGAAAGAGACCCAGTACTTC.

This chain uses TRBV25-1 with TRBJ2-1, with D unclear. Germline CDR1 is MGHDK and CDR2 is SYGVNS. The CDR3 is made up of 14 amino acids. Trimming took off 4 bases at V and 8 bases at J, with 15 bases between the two ends. The CDR3 here is CASSGVIGLDEQFF. CDR3 DNA: TGTGCCAGCAGTGGAGTGATAGGGCTCGATGAGCAGTTCTTC.

CDR3 sequence: CASSLGGSGTSGYSYEQYF. The DNA of the CDR3 is TGTGCCAGCAGCTTAGGGGGATCCGGGACTAGCGGATACTCCTACGAGCAGTACTTC. The gene calls are TRBV7-8 and TRBJ2-7; 11 bases are a match to TRBD2. The CDR3 spans 19 residues. Germline V gene sequence: CDR1 SGHVS, CDR2 FQNEAQ. V lost 1 base to trimming and J lost 0 bases; unmatched junction nucleotides: 11.